What follows describes a single T cell receptor beta chain. Participants were aged about 18 to 90 years, lived in around 25 US areas, and enrolled virtually. Each participant's cohort was designated according to participant-reported clinical history. The sample belongs to a study of blood T cell repertoires in COVID-19. In the study overall: The cDNA or gDNA used as material had been derived from T cells, B-cell-depleted T cells, or PBMCs.

Per germline, CDR1 MRHNA and CDR2 SNTAGT. Between the trimmed V and J ends, which lost 6 bases and 6 bases, there was a span of 17 bases. The CDR3 has 14 residues. Authors' processing steps: The authors estimated nucleated cell counts from reference gene primer amplification. Profiled with immunoSEQ multiplex PCR; TCRdb holds only in-frame clones, not every one. The DNA gave D and trimming, while V, J and clone size come from that table. The sample records under 200,000 clones, approximately 82% being singletons. This clonotype originated in a woman aged 45-60 years who had recovered from COVID-19. This sequence joins TRBV6-4 and TRBJ1-2; D is unresolved. Source material: PBMCs or T cells enriched from blood (not recorded which). CDR3 bases: TGTGCCAGCAGATCTCAGGTTCTACTTGATGGCTACACCTTC. Translating it yields CASRSQVLLDGYTF.